This entry lists 18 T cell receptor beta chains sequenced from one sample in a study of T cell repertoires in aging, cancer and after chemotherapy. TCR beta rearrangements were amplified from peripheral blood genomic DNA. Rearranged V-D-J TRB sequences were amplified with a mixed TRB-A/B primer pool. From the multiplex PCR reads, TCRdb called clonotypes with MiXCR, one entry per CDR3 protein. The data show 8,400 or so distinct CDR3 sequences, with less than 55% seen just once and over 20% held by the top ten. The specimen sequenced was blood. The receptors derive from a human donor in good health.

For this clonotype: Mismatch with germline at one junction end may stem from a read error. V is TRBV6-5 and J is TRBJ1-1, with no clear D. CDR1 and CDR2 from the germline V gene are MNHEY and SVGAGI. The CDR3 has 14 residues. The CDR3 region is CASSYAFQARNVDF. CDR3 in DNA: TGTGCCAGCAGTTACGCGTTTCAGGCCAGAAATGTCGATTTT.

The rearrangement uses TRBV27 and TRBJ1-2; D call uncertain. The germline V gene has CDR1 MNHEY and CDR2 SMNVEV (reference sequence). Trimming took off 3 bases at V and 0 bases at J, with 8 bases between the two ends. The CDR3 sequence is 14 residues long. CDR3 sequence reads: CASSFRQTNYGYTF. The CDR3 coding sequence is TGTGCCAGCAGTTTCCGGCAGACTAACTATGGCTACACCTTC.

The chain has TRBV7-9 and TRBJ1-3; TRBD1 matches at 7 bases. The CDR3 consists of 15 residues. Germline V gene sequence: CDR1 SEHNR, CDR2 FQNEAQ (reference sequence). The trim removed 1 base at V and 5 bases at J, leaving 5 bases unmatched. CDR3 amino acids: CASSLETGSRNTIYF. Here the CDR3 DNA reads TGTGCCAGCAGCTTAGAGACAGGGAGCAGAAACACCATATATTTT.

The DNA for the CDR3 is TGTGCCAGCTCACTGGGGACGGTTTCTTCCTACGAGCAGTACTTC. Its translation: CASSLGTVSSYEQYF. J is TRBJ2-7 and V is TRBV18, with D perhaps assigned TRBD1 or TRBD2 (5 bases each). V lost 4 bases to trimming and J lost 1 base, with 14 bases between them. This CDR3 contains 15 residues. CDR1 KGHSH and CDR2 LQKENI come from the germline V gene. The complete variable domain, with remaining parts taken from reference TRBV18 and TRBJ2-7, reads NAGVMQNPRHLVRRRGQEARLRCSPMKGHSHVYWYRQLPEEGLKFMVYLQKENIIDESGMPKERFSAEFPKEGPSILRIQQVVRGDSAAYFCASSLGTVSSYEQYFGPGTRLTVT.

This clonotype has only a few counts. V is TRBV19 and J is TRBJ1-1, with no clear D. Germline V gene data show CDR1 as LNHDA and CDR2 as SQIVND (reference sequence). V lost 6 bases, J lost 1 base, and 12 bases lay in between. The CDR3 covers 14 residues. CDR3 DNA: TGTGCCAGTAGCGGCATGTCTAAGAACACTGAAGCTTTCTTT. It specifies CASSGMSKNTEAFF.

The chain recombines TRBV6-5 with TRBJ2-5; weak D call: TRBD2 (6 bases). The CDR3 is made up of 11 amino acids. Germline CDR1 reads MNHEY; CDR2 reads SVGAGI. Trimming removed 8 bases at V and 5 bases at J, with 9 bases between. The CDR3 sequence is CASYGGETQYF. CDR3 DNA: TGTGCCAGCTATGGGGGGGAGACCCAGTACTTC.

The rearrangement joins TRBV27 to TRBJ2-3, with D tentatively TRBD2 (6 bases). The CDR3 runs 15 residues. V lost 3 bases and J 4 bases, leaving 14 bases between the germline ends. CDR1 is MNHEY, CDR2 SMNVEV, per germline (reference sequence). This CDR3 is CASSLEGRGPDTQYF. In nucleotides, the CDR3 is TGTGCCAGCAGTTTGGAGGGCCGGGGACCAGATACGCAGTATTTT.

The rearrangement links TRBV27 to TRBJ2-1, with D possibly TRBD2 on 5 matching bases. V shed 3 bases and J shed 0 bases, with 12 bases lying between them. The CDR3 spans 16 residues. Germline loops: CDR1 MNHEY, CDR2 SMNVEV (reference sequence). CDR3 amino acids: CASSFNLGSSYNEQFF. The CDR3 coding sequence is TGTGCCAGCAGTTTCAATCTGGGGAGCTCCTACAATGAGCAGTTCTTC.

This clonotype was seen only a few times. The CDR3 DNA sequence: TGTGCCAGCAGCGAAACCGGGACTCCCAGCTCCTACGAGCAGTACTTC. Protein product: CASSETGTPSSYEQYF. The chain employs TRBV6-5 and TRBJ2-7, with a possible D match to TRBD2 (6 bases). With 6 bases removed from V and 0 bases from J, the gap between germline ends came to 18 bases. The CDR3 length is 16 residues. Looked up from germline, CDR1 is MNHEY and CDR2 is SVGAGI.

V usage is TRBV19 and J usage is TRBJ2-3; D is perhaps TRBD1 (5 bases). The CDR3 extends over 16 amino acids. Germline loops: CDR1 LNHDA, CDR2 SQIVND (reference sequence). V shed 6 bases and J shed 2 bases, with 18 bases lying between them. This chain's CDR3 is CASRMTWGADTDTQYF. For the CDR3, the DNA is TGTGCCAGTAGAATGACGTGGGGCGCGGACACAGATACGCAGTATTTT.

CDR3 bases: TGTGCCAGCTCACCCTCCCAGCTCTACGAGCAGTACTTC. It specifies CASSPSQLYEQYF. The chain is built from TRBV18 and TRBJ2-7; no reliable D call. Trimming left V 3 bases short and J 3 bases short, with 9 bases between. Germline V CDR1 and CDR2: KGHSH, LQKENI. CDR3 length: 13 residues.

This chain joins TRBV6-5 and TRBJ2-2; tentatively, D is TRBD1 or TRBD2 (5 bases each). V was shortened by 6 bases and J by 0 bases, with 14 bases between the two germline ends. CDR3 length: 16 residues. Germline V gives CDR1 MNHEY, CDR2 SVGAGI. The CDR3 DNA reads as TGTGCCAGCAGCAACAACGGGGCTCCGAACACCGGGGAGCTGTTTTTT. Translated, it gives CASSNNGAPNTGELFF.

V is TRBV13 and J is TRBJ1-2; no reliable D call. Looked up from germline, CDR1 is PRHDT and CDR2 is FYEKMQ (reference sequence). The CDR3 loop spans 14 amino acids. Trimming stripped 0 bases from V and 8 bases from J, with 13 bases between. In nucleotides, the CDR3 is TGTGCCAGCAGCTTAGGACACCTCGCGGGCGGCTACACCTTC. It encodes CASSLGHLAGGYTF.

The V gene is TRBV6-5, the J gene TRBJ2-3; D is ambiguous. The germline V and J ends were trimmed by 5 bases and 6 bases, with 12 bases remaining between them. Germline V gives CDR1 MNHEY, CDR2 SVGAGI. This CDR3 spans 13 amino acids. The CDR3 protein is CASSHRGSDTQYF. Here the CDR3 DNA reads TGTGCCAGCAGTCACCGAGGTTCCGATACGCAGTATTTT.

Of note for this clonotype: The germline gene is not matched at one end of the junction; a read error may be the cause. The CDR3 bases are TGTGCCGGCAGGGGTGGCCTTGATCAGCCCCAGCATTTT. It specifies CAGRGGLDQPQHF. The J gene is TRBJ1-5, the V gene TRBV6-5, with D possibly being TRBD1 (6 bases). The CDR3 runs to 13 residues. From germline, CDR1 is MNHEY and CDR2 SVGAGI.

J is TRBJ2-7 and V is TRBV6-2 or TRBV6-3; TRBD2 matches 7 bases. Germline CDR1 MNHEY, CDR2 SVGEGT. The CDR3 spans 13 residues. Losses at the gene ends were 5 bases for V and 4 bases for J; bases not matched to a gene: 5. CDR3 amino acids: CASSPGTKYEQYF. The CDR3 coding sequence is TGTGCCAGCAGTCCTGGGACTAAATACGAGCAGTACTTC.

This clonotype was counted once. This chain connects TRBV11-2 to TRBJ1-2, with unresolved D. The CDR3 sequence is 12 residues long. Germline V gives CDR1 SGHAT, CDR2 FQNNGV. Trimming removed 0 bases at V and 8 bases at J, with 7 bases between. The CDR3 DNA follows: TGTGCCAGCAGCTTAGATCGGCTGGGCTACACCTTC. Its protein is CASSLDRLGYTF.

This chain links TRBV20-1 with TRBJ2-1, with D possibly being TRBD1 (6 bases). The CDR3 is 13 amino acids. Germline assignment: CDR1 DFQATT and CDR2 SNEGSKA (reference sequence). Trimming shortened V by 3 bases and J by 7 bases, and 13 bases separated the two germline ends. The CDR3 DNA is TGCAGTGCTAGTCAGGGGTTAGGGAATGAGCAGTTCTTC. This codes for CSASQGLGNEQFF.